These 29 T cell receptor beta chains originate from one sample sequenced in a study of blood T cell repertoires in COVID-19. Using immunoSEQ multiplex PCR, the repertoire was profiled, and TCRdb retains in-frame clones only, with some absent. Of over 50,000 clones listed, approximately 80% are singletons. Sample: peripheral blood. The receptors come from a human donor with active or convalescent COVID-19. The donor label of this sample is uncertain.

This chain connects TRBV9 to TRBJ1-1, with 7 bases matching TRBD1. The CDR3 is 13 residues long. V lost 3 bases and J lost 4; bases outside the gene matches: 3. Germline V gene sequence: CDR1 SGDLS, CDR2 YYNGEE. The CDR3 DNA reads as TGTGCCAGCAGCGCGACAGGGAGCACTGAAGCTTTCTTT. It yields the protein CASSATGSTEAFF.

This clone has just a few counts. The chain carries TRBV27 and TRBJ2-6, with D possibly matching TRBD1 (5 bases). The CDR3 totals 15 residues. V was clipped by 8 bases and J by 0 bases, with 11 bases between them. Germline assignment: CDR1 MNHEY and CDR2 SMNVEV (reference sequence). The CDR3 DNA reads TGTGCCAGCGCCAGGGCTAACTCTGGGGCCAACGTCCTGACTTTC. Protein sequence: CASARANSGANVLTF.

The J gene is TRBJ2-2, the V gene TRBV3-1 (or the pseudogene TRBV3-2); 8 nucleotides match TRBD2. Unmatched junction bases numbered 9, after V lost 7 bases and J lost 5 bases. Germline CDR1 LGHDT, CDR2 YNNKEL (reference sequence). The CDR3 covers 15 residues. CDR3 nucleotides: TGTGCCAGCACCCCGGCGGGAGGTGGGACCGGGGAGCTGTTTTTT. Its translation is CASTPAGGGTGELFF.

The gene calls are TRBV18 and TRBJ1-2; weak D call: TRBD1 (6 bases). Germline lookup yields CDR1 KGHSH and CDR2 LQKENI. The CDR3 consists of 16 residues. V was pared by 0 bases and J by 0 bases, with 11 bases between. CDR3 nucleotide sequence: TGTGCCAGCTCACCACCCCACAGGGATACTAACTATGGCTACACCTTC. This codes for CASSPPHRDTNYGYTF.

This clone has just a few counts. The chain recombines TRBV12-3 or TRBV12-4 with TRBJ1-6; D gene uncertain. The CDR3 is 13 residues long. V lost 5 bases, J lost 10 bases, and 12 bases lay in between. CDR3 region: CASSLQRASPLHF. The CDR3 DNA reads as TGTGCCAGCAGTCTCCAGAGGGCCTCACCCCTCCACTTT.

The V gene is TRBV6-4, the J gene TRBJ1-1, with D uncertain. Trimming took 2 bases from V and 1 from J, leaving 8 bases between them. In germline, CDR1 is MRHNA, CDR2 SNTAGT. CDR3 size: 14 residues. CDR3 DNA: TGTGCCAGCAGTGACAGTCCTAAGAACACTGAAGCTTTCTTT. Translated, it gives CASSDSPKNTEAFF.

The genes are TRBV5-4 and TRBJ1-2; maybe TRBD1 (5 bases). The germline V gene has CDR1 SGHNT and CDR2 YYREEE (reference sequence). Trimming cost V 4 bases and J 6 bases, with 22 bases left between them. The CDR3 is 16 amino acids. CDR3 sequence: CASSRSGGTLGDGYTF. The CDR3 nucleotides read TGTGCCAGCAGCCGCTCGGGGGGGACGTTAGGCGATGGCTACACCTTC.

The V gene is TRBV7-7, the J gene TRBJ2-7; TRBD1 matches 8 bases. The ends lost 0 bases at V and 5 bases at J; junction bases unmatched: 0. Germline CDR1 and CDR2: SSHAT and FNYEAQ (reference sequence). This CDR3 is 13 amino acids long. The CDR3 DNA reads as TGTGCCAGCAGCTTAGCGGACAGGGACGAGCAGTACTTC. This codes for CASSLADRDEQYF. Full variable domain (rest looked up from reference TRBV7-7 and TRBJ2-7): GAGVSQSPRYKVTKRGQDVTLRCDPISSHATLYWYQQALGQGPEFLTYFNYEAQPDKSGLPSDRFSAERPEGSISTLTIQRTEQRDSAMYRCASSLADRDEQYFGPGTRLTVT.

This clone appeared a single time. V usage is TRBV10-3 and J usage is TRBJ1-4, with TRBD1 as a possible D gene (5 bases). V lost 3 bases and J lost 10, with 9 bases in between. Germline CDR1 is ENHRY and CDR2 is SYGVKD. This CDR3 region has 12 residues. CDR3 amino acids: CAISEGDIKLFF. DNA for the CDR3: TGTGCCATCAGTGAAGGGGATATAAAACTGTTTTTT.

The count of this clone is one. The V gene is TRBV25-1, the J gene TRBJ1-4, with D perhaps TRBD1 (5 bases). Looked up from germline, CDR1 is MGHDK and CDR2 is SYGVNS. Trimming left V 1 base short and J 7 bases short, with 16 bases between. The CDR3 totals 16 residues. The CDR3: CASSELRRQGSEKLFF. The CDR3 DNA reads TGTGCCAGCAGTGAATTACGGCGGCAGGGTAGTGAAAAACTGTTTTTT.

The CDR3 here is CAITPGQVTDTQYF. The CDR3 nucleotides read TGTGCCATCACCCCGGGACAGGTCACAGATACGCAGTATTTT. The chain couples TRBV10-3 to TRBJ2-3; 8 bases align to TRBD1. V shed 7 bases and J 2 bases; nucleotides not matched to a gene: 5. Germline-derived CDR1 and CDR2 are ENHRY and SYGVKD. The length of the CDR3 is 14 residues.

V usage is TRBV6-2 or TRBV6-3 and J usage is TRBJ2-3; TRBD2 matches 8 bases. Losses at the gene ends were 2 bases for V and 2 bases for J; bases not matched to a gene: 9. The CDR3 runs to 17 residues. Germline CDR1 is MNHEY and CDR2 is SVGEGT. CDR3: CASSYAGGGPSTDTQYF. In DNA form, the CDR3 reads TGTGCCAGCAGTTACGCGGGGGGAGGGCCGTCCACAGATACGCAGTATTTT.

This clone appeared a few times. The genes are TRBV7-6 and TRBJ2-3, with a tentative D call TRBD1 (6 bases). Germline values: CDR1 SGHVS, CDR2 FNYEAQ. CDR3 length equals 16 residues. V shed 6 bases and J shed 3 bases, with 19 bases lying between them. The CDR3 DNA reads as TGTGCCAGCAGGCCCCTCCTAGGAAGGGGGACAGATACGCAGTATTTT. Translating it yields CASRPLLGRGTDTQYF.

The chain is built from TRBV27 and TRBJ2-3, with D uncertain. CDR1 MNHEY and CDR2 SMNVEV come from the germline V gene (reference sequence). There are 14 residues in the CDR3. The V gene lost 2 bases and the J gene lost 1 base, with 7 bases spanning the gap. The CDR3 sequence: CASSLGVGTDTQYF. CDR3 bases: TGTGCCAGCAGTTTAGGAGTGGGCACAGATACGCAGTATTTT.

The chain has TRBV19 and TRBJ2-7; TRBD2 matches 11 bases. Per the germline V gene, CDR1 is LNHDA and CDR2 is SQIVND (reference sequence). J lost 6 bases, V lost 2 bases, and 15 bases had no gene match. This CDR3 is built from 18 residues. The DNA for the CDR3 is TGTGCCAGTAGTATACAAGCCCATGCGACTAGCGGGGCTGGCGAGCAGTACTTC. Residues: CASSIQAHATSGAGEQYF.

The chain carries TRBV7-2 and TRBJ1-3; TRBD1 matches at 9 bases. There are 14 residues in the CDR3. Per germline, CDR1 SGHTA and CDR2 FQGNSA. With V trimmed by 5 bases and J by 6 bases, 5 bases remained unmatched. CDR3 coding DNA: TGTGCCAGCAGCCAAAACAGGGGGCAAAACACCATATATTTT. Amino acids: CASSQNRGQNTIYF.

The chain employs TRBV19 and TRBJ2-1, with TRBD1 matching over 9 bases. The CDR3 has 15 residues. J was trimmed by 5 bases and V by 4 bases; bases with no gene match: 6. Germline CDR1 is LNHDA and CDR2 is SQIVND (reference sequence). The CDR3 reads CASSSRDRAHNEQFF. The CDR3 DNA sequence: TGTGCCAGTAGTAGCCGGGACAGGGCCCACAATGAGCAGTTCTTC.

This rearrangement joins TRBV7-8 to TRBJ2-1; 13 positions match TRBD2. Per the germline V gene, CDR1 is SGHVS and CDR2 is FQNEAQ. The V gene end was trimmed by 1 base and the J gene end by 6 bases; junction bases not matched to a gene: 3. The CDR3 sequence is 16 residues long. For the CDR3, the DNA is TGTGCCAGCAGCTTAGTTAGGACTAGCGGGAGCAATGAGCAGTTCTTC. Translation: CASSLVRTSGSNEQFF.

J is TRBJ2-2 and V is TRBV29-1; TRBD1 agrees at 7 bases. Germline loops: CDR1 SQVTM, CDR2 ANQGSEA. Trimming removed 6 bases from V and 6 bases from J; junction bases left unmatched: 10. This CDR3 is 14 amino acids long. CDR3 amino acids: CSVDRVAVAGELFF. In DNA form, the CDR3 reads TGCAGCGTCGACAGGGTGGCGGTCGCCGGGGAGCTGTTTTTT.

The chain couples TRBV5-8 to TRBJ1-2; D unclear. Looked up from germline, CDR1 is SGHTS and CDR2 is YDEGEE. CDR3 length: 13 residues. V was clipped by 0 bases and J by 8 bases, with 11 bases between them. The CDR3 protein is CASSLAAGRGYTF. CDR3 nucleotide sequence: TGTGCCAGCAGCTTGGCGGCGGGGAGGGGCTACACCTTC.

The CDR3 bases are TGTGCCAGCTCCCCCCGACAGACCGGCGGAGAGACCCAGTACTTC. This encodes CASSPRQTGGETQYF. The chain carries TRBV18 and TRBJ2-5, with D possibly TRBD1 on 5 matching bases. The CDR3 has 15 residues. Trimming removed 6 bases at V and 4 bases at J, with 18 bases between. Germline CDR1 reads KGHSH; CDR2 reads LQKENI.

The chain recombines TRBV12-5 with TRBJ2-1; 7 bases fit TRBD2. This CDR3 contains 16 residues. The germline V gene encodes CDR1 LGHNT and CDR2 FRNRAP. The V gene end was trimmed by 6 bases and the J gene end by 1 base; junction bases not matched to a gene: 9. The DNA of the CDR3 is TGTGCTAGTGGCCCCCCCCTTAGCGGGTCCTACAATGAGCAGTTCTTC. Translating gives CASGPPLSGSYNEQFF.

The genes are TRBV4-1 and TRBJ1-5; TRBD1 matches 8 bases. Germline assignment: CDR1 MGHRA and CDR2 YSYEKL. CDR3 size: 17 residues. Trimming took 1 base from V and 2 from J; bases not matched to a gene: 7. In DNA, the CDR3 is TGCGCCAGCAGCCAAGGACCCAGGGGGCTTGGCAATCAGCCCCAGCATTTT. Its translation is CASSQGPRGLGNQPQHF.

This chain links TRBV6-5 with TRBJ2-7; D gene ambiguous. Germline V CDR1 and CDR2: MNHEY, SVGAGI. Trimming stripped 6 bases from V and 1 base from J, with 16 bases between. The CDR3 spans 15 residues. For the CDR3, the DNA is TGTGCCAGCAGCGTCGGCGCCAAGGAGTCCTACGAGCAGTACTTC. Its protein is CASSVGAKESYEQYF.

The chain is built from TRBV5-8 and TRBJ2-1; 11 bases match TRBD2. Germline lookup yields CDR1 SGHTS and CDR2 YDEGEE. CDR3 length: 17 residues. Trimming cost V 0 bases and J 6 bases; bases outside gene matches: 8. CDR3 protein: CASSLGQALAGVNEQFF. In nucleotides, the CDR3 is TGTGCCAGCAGCTTGGGGCAGGCACTAGCGGGAGTCAATGAGCAGTTCTTC. The full variable domain, rest sourced from reference TRBV5-8 and TRBJ2-1, is EAGVTQSPTHLIKTRGQQATLRCSPISGHTSVYWYQQALGLGLQFLLWYDEGEERNRGNFPPRFSGRQFPNYSSELNVNALELEDSALYLCASSLGQALAGVNEQFFGPGTRLTVL.

V gene TRBV23-1 combines with J gene TRBJ2-1, with 7 positions matching TRBD1. TRBV23-1 is flagged as an ORF with uncertain function. The CDR3 loop spans 11 amino acids. DNA of the CDR3: TGCGCTTGTACAGGGGACAATGAGCAGTTCTTC. Translation: CACTGDNEQFF.

The CDR3 DNA reads as TGTGCCAGCGCCGGGACTAGCGTCTCCTACGAGCAGTACTTC. This translates into CASAGTSVSYEQYF. The V call is TRBV6-5, the J call TRBJ2-7; 10 nucleotides agree with TRBD2. V lost 8 bases to trimming and J lost 0 bases; unmatched junction nucleotides: 4. The CDR3 has 14 residues. The V gene's germline CDR1 is MNHEY and CDR2 SVGAGI.

This clone was recorded a few times. J is TRBJ2-1 and V is TRBV27; D is unclear. Germline CDR1 and CDR2: MNHEY and SMNVEV (reference sequence). This CDR3 region has 13 residues. The V and J ends lost 5 bases and 4 bases respectively, with 9 bases between them. CDR3 loop: CASSADWYNEQFF. CDR3 nucleotide sequence: TGTGCCAGCAGTGCCGACTGGTACAATGAGCAGTTCTTC.

This clone has a handful of counts. The rearrangement uses TRBV9 and TRBJ2-1, with 10 bases fitting TRBD2. Germline CDR1 SGDLS, CDR2 YYNGEE. The ends lost 1 base at V and 8 bases at J; junction bases unmatched: 6. The length of the CDR3 is 15 residues. This CDR3 reads CASSVKSGRAHEQFF. For the CDR3, the DNA is TGTGCCAGCAGCGTAAAGAGCGGGAGGGCACATGAGCAGTTCTTC.